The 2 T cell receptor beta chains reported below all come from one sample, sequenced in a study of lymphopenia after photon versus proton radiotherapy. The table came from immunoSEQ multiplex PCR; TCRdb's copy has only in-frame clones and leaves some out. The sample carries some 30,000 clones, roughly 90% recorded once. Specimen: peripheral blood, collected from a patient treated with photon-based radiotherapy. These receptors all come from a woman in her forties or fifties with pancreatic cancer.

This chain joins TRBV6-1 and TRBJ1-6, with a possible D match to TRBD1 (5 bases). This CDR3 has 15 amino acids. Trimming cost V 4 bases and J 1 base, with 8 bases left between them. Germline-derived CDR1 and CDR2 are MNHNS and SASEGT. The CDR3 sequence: CASSGGGSYNSPLHF. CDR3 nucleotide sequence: TGTGCCAGCAGTGGGGGCGGGTCCTATAATTCACCCCTCCACTTT.

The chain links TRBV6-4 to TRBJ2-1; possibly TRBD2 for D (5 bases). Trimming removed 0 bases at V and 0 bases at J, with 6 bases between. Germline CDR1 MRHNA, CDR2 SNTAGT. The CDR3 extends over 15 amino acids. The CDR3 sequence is CASSDSAGSYNEQFF. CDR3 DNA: TGTGCCAGCAGTGACTCGGCGGGCTCCTACAATGAGCAGTTCTTC.